Listed below are T cell receptor beta chains from one sample, sequenced in a study of blood T cell repertoires in COVID-19. Assay used: immunoSEQ multiplex PCR; TCRdb lists only in-frame clones, some missing. The sample yields roughly 79,000 clones, roughly four fifths seen once. The source material was peripheral blood. Source of these receptors: a human donor in a cohort sampled during active COVID-19. Both conserved end residues are part of each CDR3. D genes are given only for firm matches. A clone size is listed for some rows: how often the clone was seen (once, few, many), or a class if it is expanded.

d_gene	j_gene	abundance	len	v_gene	CDR3aa	CDR3nt
NA	TRBJ1-1	few	14	TRBV7-9	CASSLVTENTEAFF	TGTGCCAGCAGCTTAGTTACAGAGAACACTGAAGCTTTCTTT
TRBD1	TRBJ2-2	NA	14	TRBV27	CASSWDRVTGELFF	TGTGCCAGCAGTTGGGACAGGGTTACCGGGGAGCTGTTTTTT
TRBD1	TRBJ1-3	NA	18	TRBV7-6	CASSLYRSGQVGGNTIYF	TGTGCCAGCAGCTTATACCGCTCGGGACAGGTTGGCGGAAACACCATATATTTT
NA	TRBJ2-7	few	16	TRBV27	CASSLPGPGAIYEQYF	TGTGCCAGCAGTTTACCTGGCCCTGGGGCTATTTACGAGCAGTACTTC
NA	TRBJ1-1	NA	15	TRBV2	CASSDRRQPNTEAFF	TGTGCCAGCAGTGACCGGCGACAGCCGAACACTGAAGCTTTCTTT
TRBD2	TRBJ2-7	NA	17	TRBV5-4	CASSRAGVAGSSYEQYF	TGTGCCAGCAGCCGGGCGGGCGTAGCGGGAAGCTCCTACGAGCAGTACTTC
TRBD1	TRBJ1-2	NA	15	TRBV4-3	CASSQDMDRAYGYTF	TGCGCCAGCAGCCAAGATATGGACAGGGCATATGGCTACACCTTC
TRBD1	TRBJ1-1	NA	16	TRBV3-1/TRBV3-2	CASSQGGQGRNTEAFF	TGTGCCAGCAGCCAAGGCGGACAGGGGCGGAACACTGAAGCTTTCTTT
NA	TRBJ1-1	NA	15	TRBV6-6	CASRKWEGGNTEAFF	TGTGCCAGCAGAAAGTGGGAGGGTGGAAACACTGAAGCTTTCTTT
NA	TRBJ1-1	NA	16	TRBV7-2	CASSLSGIRRDTEAFF	TGTGCCAGCAGCTTATCGGGGATAAGGAGGGACACTGAAGCTTTCTTT
NA	TRBJ2-7	few	18	TRBV4-1	CASSQSKRGGQSSYEQYF	TGCGCCAGCAGCCAATCAAAGAGAGGCGGTCAGAGCTCCTACGAGCAGTACTTC
TRBD2	TRBJ2-7	few	15	TRBV5-1	CASSGGTSGSYEQYF	TGCGCCAGCAGCGGGGGGACTAGCGGGAGCTACGAGCAGTACTTC
NA	TRBJ1-3	NA	13	TRBV9	CASSVGPDEAIYF	TGTGCCAGCAGCGTAGGCCCTGACGAGGCCATATATTTT
NA	TRBJ1-1	NA	14	TRBV6-5	CASSERGMNTEAFF	TGTGCCAGCAGCGAGAGGGGGATGAACACTGAAGCTTTCTTT
TRBD1	TRBJ2-1	once	16	TRBV19	CASSTPGTGATGEQFF	TGTGCCAGTAGTACCCCCGGGACAGGGGCTACGGGTGAGCAGTTCTTC
NA	TRBJ2-7	NA	15	TRBV18	CASSPTPSNSYEQYF	TGTGCCAGCTCACCGACACCTTCCAACTCCTACGAGCAGTACTTC
NA	TRBJ1-2	few	14	TRBV3-1/TRBV3-2	CASSQAREQNGYTF	TGTGCCAGCAGCCAAGCGAGGGAACAAAATGGCTACACCTTC
NA	TRBJ1-2	NA	12	TRBV27	CASRSIQGGYTF	TGTGCCAGCAGGTCGATTCAGGGTGGCTACACCTTC
NA	TRBJ2-5	NA	14	TRBV5-1	CASSPGHTQETQYF	TGCGCCAGCAGCCCGGGACATACTCAAGAGACCCAGTACTTC
NA	TRBJ1-4	NA	13	TRBV2	CASSGDTNEKLFF	TGTGCCAGCAGTGGGGACACGAATGAAAAACTGTTTTTT
TRBD1	TRBJ1-3	NA	14	TRBV7-9	CASSQTGVLNTIYF	TGTGCCAGCAGCCAGACAGGGGTTTTAAACACCATATATTTT
NA	TRBJ1-2	NA	17	TRBV5-1	CASSLQGKSTINYGYTF	TGCGCCAGCAGCTTGCAGGGGAAATCTACCATTAACTATGGCTACACCTTC
TRBD1	TRBJ2-7	NA	14	TRBV20-1	CSASPGTGAYEQYF	TGCAGTGCTAGTCCCGGGACAGGGGCCTACGAGCAGTACTTC
NA	TRBJ2-5	NA	12	TRBV19	CASSTSGEAQYF	TGTGCCAGTAGTACCTCCGGGGAGGCCCAGTACTTC
NA	TRBJ1-2	NA	12	TRBV3-1/TRBV3-2	CASSQEWRSYTF	TGTGCCAGCAGCCAAGAATGGAGGAGCTACACCTTC
NA	TRBJ1-1	once	15	TRBV5-4	CASSRGAQGPTEAFF	TGTGCCAGCAGCCGAGGGGCCCAGGGGCCCACTGAAGCTTTCTTT
NA	TRBJ2-7	NA	13	TRBV9	CASSVGTTGEQYF	TGTGCCAGCAGCGTAGGGACGACAGGCGAGCAGTACTTC
NA	TRBJ2-7	NA	12	TRBV29-1	CSVTGEVDEQYF	TGCAGCGTTACGGGGGAGGTTGACGAGCAGTACTTC
TRBD1	TRBJ1-1	NA	13	TRBV6-6	CASSFGTGRRAFF	TGTGCCAGCAGTTTTGGGACAGGCAGACGAGCTTTCTTT
NA	TRBJ2-1	NA	11	TRBV6-5	CASGSRDEQFF	TGTGCCAGCGGAAGTCGGGATGAGCAGTTCTTC
NA	TRBJ1-4	NA	14	TRBV11-2	CASSTQPTNEKLFF	TGTGCCAGCAGCACACAGCCAACTAATGAAAAACTGTTTTTT
NA	TRBJ2-5	NA	13	TRBV4-1	CASSMWRGETQYF	TGCGCCAGCAGCATGTGGAGGGGCGAGACCCAGTACTTC
NA	TRBJ2-7	few	12	TRBV6-6	CASKEAPYEQYF	TGTGCCAGCAAAGAAGCCCCCTACGAGCAGTACTTC
TRBD1	TRBJ1-6	NA	13	TRBV3-1/TRBV3-2	CASSGTGGSPLHF	TGTGCCAGCAGCGGGACAGGGGGATCACCCCTCCACTTT
TRBD2	TRBJ2-5	NA	19	TRBV6-2/TRBV6-3	CASSHAPGLAGGLWETQYF	TGTGCCAGCAGCCATGCCCCGGGACTAGCGGGGGGCCTGTGGGAGACCCAGTACTTC
NA	TRBJ1-1	many	16	TRBV5-6	CASSRDGGSGSTEAFF	TGTGCCAGCAGCAGGGACGGGGGGTCCGGTAGCACTGAAGCTTTCTTT
NA	TRBJ1-6	NA	14	TRBV15	CATAQGAYNSPLHF	TGTGCCACCGCTCAGGGCGCCTATAATTCACCCCTCCACTTT
TRBD2	TRBJ2-7	NA	16	TRBV9	CASSLGLAGGQNEQYF	TGTGCCAGCAGCCTAGGACTAGCGGGGGGCCAAAACGAGCAGTACTTC
NA	TRBJ2-1	NA	12	TRBV5-4	CASSPLTGEQFF	TGTGCCAGCAGCCCCCTTACGGGAGAGCAGTTCTTC
TRBD1	TRBJ1-6	NA	19	TRBV7-8	CASSLAGQGQGSYNSPLHF	TGTGCCAGCAGCTTAGCGGGACAGGGGCAAGGCTCCTATAATTCACCCCTCCACTTT
TRBD2	TRBJ2-2	NA	14	TRBV10-3	CAITSGGPVGELFF	TGTGCCATCACGTCGGGGGGGCCTGTCGGGGAGCTGTTTTTT
NA	TRBJ2-2	NA	17	TRBV5-5	CASSLVSGVANTGELFF	TGTGCCAGCAGCTTGGTATCGGGGGTCGCGAACACCGGGGAGCTGTTTTTT
NA	TRBJ1-5	NA	14	TRBV5-1	CASSLGQPNQPQHF	TGCGCCAGCAGCTTGGGACAGCCCAATCAGCCCCAGCATTTT
TRBD2	TRBJ2-3	NA	15	TRBV27	CASSYSGGARNTQYF	TGTGCCAGCAGTTATAGCGGGGGGGCTAGGAATACGCAGTATTTT
TRBD1	TRBJ1-4	NA	16	TRBV7-9	CASSPGQGAPYEKLFF	TGTGCCAGCAGCCCGGGACAGGGGGCGCCGTATGAAAAACTGTTTTTT
NA	TRBJ2-1	NA	16	TRBV25-1	CASSEVVGGAGNEQFF	TGTGCCAGCAGTGAGGTTGTGGGGGGGGCGGGCAATGAGCAGTTCTTC
NA	TRBJ1-5	NA	16	TRBV11-2	CASSPSVPGRGNPQHF	TGTGCCAGCAGCCCCTCTGTCCCGGGACGGGGGAATCCCCAGCATTTT
NA	TRBJ1-2	NA	14	TRBV7-6	CASSLDGGDNGYTF	TGTGCCAGCAGCTTAGATGGGGGGGATAATGGCTACACCTTC
TRBD1	TRBJ2-6	NA	18	TRBV5-1	CASWNRDRGRPGANVLTF	TGCGCCAGCTGGAACCGGGACAGGGGGCGACCTGGGGCCAACGTCCTGACTTTC
TRBD2	TRBJ2-3	NA	19	TRBV9	CASSATSGGAKRQSDTQYF	TGTGCCAGCAGCGCCACTAGCGGGGGGGCCAAAAGACAGTCAGATACGCAGTATTTT
NA	TRBJ1-1	NA	13	TRBV6-5	CASSYSAGTEAFF	TGTGCCAGCAGTTACTCCGCGGGCACTGAAGCTTTCTTT
TRBD1	TRBJ2-7	NA	16	TRBV14	CASSQGHGTDTYEQYF	TGTGCCAGCAGCCAAGGGCACGGGACAGATACCTACGAGCAGTACTTC
TRBD2	TRBJ2-1	NA	17	TRBV4-1	CASSQSGTSGTYNEQFF	TGCGCCAGCAGCCAATCCGGGACTAGCGGAACCTACAATGAGCAGTTCTTC
TRBD2	TRBJ2-7	NA	12	TRBV30	CAWGLADYEQYF	TGTGCCTGGGGACTAGCGGACTACGAGCAGTACTTC
TRBD1	TRBJ1-4	once	15	TRBV7-9	CASSPSGTVNEKLFF	TGTGCCAGCAGCCCTAGTGGGACAGTTAATGAAAAACTGTTTTTT